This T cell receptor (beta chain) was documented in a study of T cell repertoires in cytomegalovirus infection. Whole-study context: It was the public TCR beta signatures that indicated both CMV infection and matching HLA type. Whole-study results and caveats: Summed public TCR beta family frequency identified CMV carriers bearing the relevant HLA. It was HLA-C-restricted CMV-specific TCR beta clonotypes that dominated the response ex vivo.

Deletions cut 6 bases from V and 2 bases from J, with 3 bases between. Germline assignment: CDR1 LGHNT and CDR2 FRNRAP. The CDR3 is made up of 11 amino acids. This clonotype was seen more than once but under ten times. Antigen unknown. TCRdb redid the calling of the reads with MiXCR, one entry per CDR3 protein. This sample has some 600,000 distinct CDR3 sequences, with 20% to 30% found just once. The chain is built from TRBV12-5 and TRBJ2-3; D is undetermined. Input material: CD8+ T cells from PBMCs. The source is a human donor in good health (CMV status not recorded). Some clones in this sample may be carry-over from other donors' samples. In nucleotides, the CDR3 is TGTGCTAGTGGCATCACAGATACGCAGTATTTT. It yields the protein CASGITDTQYF.